This T cell receptor beta chain is drawn from a study of blood T cell repertoires in COVID-19. Repertoires were generated with immunoSEQ multiplex PCR, while TCRdb's copy carries only in-frame clones and drops some. The repertoire includes fewer than 150,000 clones, 70% to 90% of them detected once, and 8% to 13% sits in the top ten. This clone was observed once. Looked up from germline, CDR1 is SNHLY and CDR2 is FYNNEI. The CDR3 consists of 14 residues. V lost 11 bases and J 3 bases, leaving 14 bases between the germline ends. The source material was peripheral blood. The chain combines TRBV2 with TRBJ2-6; D possibly corresponds to TRBD2 (7 bases). The receptor was isolated from a woman aged 80 or over with acute or convalescent COVID-19. The CDR3 bases are TGTGCCTGCAAGGGAGGGGGTGGGGCCAACGTCCTGACTTTC. This translates into CACKGGGGANVLTF.